A single count supports the clone carrying this T cell receptor beta chain. The sample is drawn from a study of blood T cell repertoires in COVID-19. Germline V gene lookup returns CDR1 MNHEY and CDR2 SMNVEV (reference sequence). The J segment lost 6 bases and the V segment lost 4 bases, leaving 3 bases of the junction unmatched. The CDR3 covers 14 residues. The assay was immunoSEQ multiplex PCR, and TCRdb's table has in-frame clones only and misses some. The sample includes approximately 49,000 clones, around four fifths of them seen just once. The chain combines TRBV27 with TRBJ2-1; 10 bases are shared with TRBD1. The TCR comes from an older woman with acute or convalescent COVID-19. Sequencing input: peripheral blood. CDR3 protein: CASSSRDRGNEQFF. The CDR3 nucleotides read TGTGCCAGCAGTTCGCGGGACAGGGGCAATGAGCAGTTCTTC.